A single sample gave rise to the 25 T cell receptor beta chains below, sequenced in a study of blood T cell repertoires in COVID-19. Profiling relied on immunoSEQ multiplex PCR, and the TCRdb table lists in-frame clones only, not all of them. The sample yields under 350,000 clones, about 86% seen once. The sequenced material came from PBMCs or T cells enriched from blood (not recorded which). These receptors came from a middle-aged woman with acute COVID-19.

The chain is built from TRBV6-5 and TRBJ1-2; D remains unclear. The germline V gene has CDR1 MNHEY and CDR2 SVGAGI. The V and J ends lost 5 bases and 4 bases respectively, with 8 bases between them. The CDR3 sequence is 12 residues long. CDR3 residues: CASSTRSYGYTF. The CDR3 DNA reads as TGTGCCAGCAGTACCCGGAGCTATGGCTACACCTTC.

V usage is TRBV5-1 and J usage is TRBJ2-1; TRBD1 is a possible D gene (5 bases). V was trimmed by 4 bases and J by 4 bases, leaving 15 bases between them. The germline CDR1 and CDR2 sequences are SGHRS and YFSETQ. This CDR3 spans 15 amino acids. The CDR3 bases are TGCGCCAGCAGCCCCCCCGACCCAGGGTACAATGAGCAGTTCTTC. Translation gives CASSPPDPGYNEQFF.

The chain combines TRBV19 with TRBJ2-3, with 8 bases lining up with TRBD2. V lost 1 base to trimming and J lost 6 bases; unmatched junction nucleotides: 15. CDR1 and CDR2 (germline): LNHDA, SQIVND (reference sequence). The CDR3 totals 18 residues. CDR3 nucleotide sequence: TGTGCCAGTAGTATAGGATACCTCCGAGCGGGAGTTGCGGATACGCAGTATTTT. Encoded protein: CASSIGYLRAGVADTQYF.

This chain's CDR3 is CAISESWDNGGQPQHF. The CDR3 DNA is TGTGCCATCAGTGAGTCCTGGGACAACGGCGGTCAGCCCCAGCATTTT. V gene TRBV10-3 combines with J gene TRBJ1-5; the D gene is possibly TRBD1 (6 bases). Germline values: CDR1 ENHRY, CDR2 SYGVKD. The CDR3 is 16 amino acids. Trimming pared 0 bases from V and 6 bases from J, leaving 15 bases between.

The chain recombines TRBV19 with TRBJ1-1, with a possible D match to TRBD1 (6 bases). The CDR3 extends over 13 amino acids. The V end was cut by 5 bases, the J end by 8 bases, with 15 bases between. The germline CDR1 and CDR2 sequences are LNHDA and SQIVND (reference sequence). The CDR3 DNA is TGTGCCAGTAGTTACAGGGACCCCCCCGAAGCTTTCTTT. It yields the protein CASSYRDPPEAFF.

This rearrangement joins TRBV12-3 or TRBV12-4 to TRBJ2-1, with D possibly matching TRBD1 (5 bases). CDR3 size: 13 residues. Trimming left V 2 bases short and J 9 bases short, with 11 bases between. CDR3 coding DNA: TGTGCCAGCAGTTTAATAGGGGCCGGTGAGCAGTTCTTC. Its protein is CASSLIGAGEQFF.

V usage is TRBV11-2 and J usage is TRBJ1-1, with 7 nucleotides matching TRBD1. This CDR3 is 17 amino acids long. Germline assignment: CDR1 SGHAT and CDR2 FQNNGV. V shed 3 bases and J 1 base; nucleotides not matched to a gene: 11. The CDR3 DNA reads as TGTGCCAGCAGCTTCAGACAGGGCGTGATCCCGAACACTGAAGCTTTCTTT. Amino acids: CASSFRQGVIPNTEAFF.

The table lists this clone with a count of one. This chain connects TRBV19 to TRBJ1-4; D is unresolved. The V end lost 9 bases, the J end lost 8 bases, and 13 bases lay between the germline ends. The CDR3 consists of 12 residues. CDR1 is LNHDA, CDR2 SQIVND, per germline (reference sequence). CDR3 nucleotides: TGTGCCAGCACCGACCCCAGGGAAAAACTGTTTTTT. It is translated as CASTDPREKLFF.

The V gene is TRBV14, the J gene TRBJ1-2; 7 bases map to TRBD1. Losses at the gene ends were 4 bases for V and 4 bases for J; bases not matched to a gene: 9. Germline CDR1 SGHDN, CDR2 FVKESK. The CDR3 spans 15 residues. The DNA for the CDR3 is TGTGCCAGCAGCCGCAGCGCCGGACAGGCCTATGGCTACACCTTC. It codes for CASSRSAGQAYGYTF.

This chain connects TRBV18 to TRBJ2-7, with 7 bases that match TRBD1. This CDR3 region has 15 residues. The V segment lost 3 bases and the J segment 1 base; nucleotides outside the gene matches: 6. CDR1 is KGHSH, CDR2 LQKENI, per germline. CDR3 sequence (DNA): TGTGCCAGCTCACCCGGACAGGTTCGGTCCTACGAGCAGTACTTC. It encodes CASSPGQVRSYEQYF.

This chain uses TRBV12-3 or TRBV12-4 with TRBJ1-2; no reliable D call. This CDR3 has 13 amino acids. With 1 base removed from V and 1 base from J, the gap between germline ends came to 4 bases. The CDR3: CASSLDGNYGYTF. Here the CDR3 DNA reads TGTGCCAGCAGTTTAGACGGTAACTATGGCTACACCTTC.

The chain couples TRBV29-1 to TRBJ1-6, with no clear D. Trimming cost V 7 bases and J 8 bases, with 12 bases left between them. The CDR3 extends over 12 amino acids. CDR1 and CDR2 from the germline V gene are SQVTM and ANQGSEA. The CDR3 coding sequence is TGCAGCGCCGGTATGAGCGATTCACCCCTCCACTTT. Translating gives CSAGMSDSPLHF.

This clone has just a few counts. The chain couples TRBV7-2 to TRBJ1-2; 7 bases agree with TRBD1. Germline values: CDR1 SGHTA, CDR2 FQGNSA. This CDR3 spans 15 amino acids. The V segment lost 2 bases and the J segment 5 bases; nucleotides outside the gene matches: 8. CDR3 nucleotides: TGTGCCAGCAGCTTAATATTAGGGACAGATTATGGCTACACCTTC. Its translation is CASSLILGTDYGYTF.

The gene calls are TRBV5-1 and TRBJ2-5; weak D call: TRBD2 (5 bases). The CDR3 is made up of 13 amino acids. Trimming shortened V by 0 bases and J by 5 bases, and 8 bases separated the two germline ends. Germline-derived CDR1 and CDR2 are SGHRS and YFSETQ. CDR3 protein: CASSLVPGETQYF. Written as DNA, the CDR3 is TGCGCCAGCAGCTTGGTTCCGGGGGAGACCCAGTACTTC. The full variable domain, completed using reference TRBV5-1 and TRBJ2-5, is KAGVTQTPRYLIKTRGQQVTLSCSPISGHRSVSWYQQTPGQGLQFLFEYFSETQRNKGNFPGRFSGRQFSNSRSEMNVSTLELGDSALYLCASSLVPGETQYFGPGTRLLVL.

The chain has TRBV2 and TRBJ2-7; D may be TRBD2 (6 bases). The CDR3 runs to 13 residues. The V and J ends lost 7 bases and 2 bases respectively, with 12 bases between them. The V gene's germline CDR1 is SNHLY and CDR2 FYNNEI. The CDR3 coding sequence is TGTGCCAGCAATCAGGGACTTCCCTACGAGCAGTACTTC. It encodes CASNQGLPYEQYF.

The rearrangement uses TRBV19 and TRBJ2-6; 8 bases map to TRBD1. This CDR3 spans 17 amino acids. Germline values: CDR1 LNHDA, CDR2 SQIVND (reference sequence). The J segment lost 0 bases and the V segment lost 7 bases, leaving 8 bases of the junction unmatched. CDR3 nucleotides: TGTGCCAGTACGGCAGGACAGGGTTTCTCTGGGGCCAACGTCCTGACTTTC. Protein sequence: CASTAGQGFSGANVLTF.

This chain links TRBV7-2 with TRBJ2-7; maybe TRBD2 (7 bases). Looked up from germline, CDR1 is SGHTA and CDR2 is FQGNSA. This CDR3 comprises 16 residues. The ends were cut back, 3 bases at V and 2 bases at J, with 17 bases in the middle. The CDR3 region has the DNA TGTGCCAGCAGCTTTGACCCCTCGCGGGGGCCCTACGAGCAGTACTTC. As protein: CASSFDPSRGPYEQYF.

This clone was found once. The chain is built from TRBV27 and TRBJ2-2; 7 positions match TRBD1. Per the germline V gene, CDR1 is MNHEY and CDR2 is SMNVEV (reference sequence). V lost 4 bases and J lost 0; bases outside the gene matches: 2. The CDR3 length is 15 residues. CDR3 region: CASSYRGTNTGELFF. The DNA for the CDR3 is TGTGCCAGCAGTTACAGGGGCACGAACACCGGGGAGCTGTTTTTT.

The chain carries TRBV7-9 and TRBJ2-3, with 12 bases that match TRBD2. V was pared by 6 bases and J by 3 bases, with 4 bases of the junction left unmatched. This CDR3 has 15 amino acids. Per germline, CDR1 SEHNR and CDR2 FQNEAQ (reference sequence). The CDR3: CASSITSGRTDTQYF. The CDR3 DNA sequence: TGTGCCAGCAGTATTACTAGCGGGAGGACAGATACGCAGTATTTT.

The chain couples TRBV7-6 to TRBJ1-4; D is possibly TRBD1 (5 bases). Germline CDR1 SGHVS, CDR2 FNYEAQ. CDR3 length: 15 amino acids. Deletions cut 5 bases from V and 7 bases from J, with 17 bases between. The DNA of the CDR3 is TGTGCCAGCAGCACGGGACTAGGCAAAAGTGAAAAACTGTTTTTT. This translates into CASSTGLGKSEKLFF. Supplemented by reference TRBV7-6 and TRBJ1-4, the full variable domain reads GAGVSQSPRYKVTKRGQDVALRCDPISGHVSLYWYRQALGQGPEFLTYFNYEAQQDKSGLPNDRFSAERPEGSISTLTIQRTEQRDSAMYRCASSTGLGKSEKLFFGSGTQLSVL.

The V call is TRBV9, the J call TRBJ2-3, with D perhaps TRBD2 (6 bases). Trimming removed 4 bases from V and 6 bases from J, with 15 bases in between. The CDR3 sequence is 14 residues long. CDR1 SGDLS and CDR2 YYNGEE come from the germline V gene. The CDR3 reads CASSLGTPPDTQYF. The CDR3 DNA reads TGTGCCAGCAGCCTCGGGACTCCCCCGGATACGCAGTATTTT.

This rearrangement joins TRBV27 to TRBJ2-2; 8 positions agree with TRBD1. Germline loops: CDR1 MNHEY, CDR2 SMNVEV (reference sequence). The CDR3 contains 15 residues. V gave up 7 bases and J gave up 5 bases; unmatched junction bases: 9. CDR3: CASTPGGSWTGELFF. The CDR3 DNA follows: TGTGCCAGCACCCCAGGGGGCAGTTGGACCGGGGAGCTGTTTTTT.

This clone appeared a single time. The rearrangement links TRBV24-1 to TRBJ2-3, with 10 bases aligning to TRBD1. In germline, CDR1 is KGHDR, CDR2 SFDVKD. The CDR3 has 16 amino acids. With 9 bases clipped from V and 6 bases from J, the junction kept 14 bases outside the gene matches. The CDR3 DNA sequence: TGTGCCACCTCAGCCGGGACAGGGGAGTTAGGGGATACGCAGTATTTT. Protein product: CATSAGTGELGDTQYF.

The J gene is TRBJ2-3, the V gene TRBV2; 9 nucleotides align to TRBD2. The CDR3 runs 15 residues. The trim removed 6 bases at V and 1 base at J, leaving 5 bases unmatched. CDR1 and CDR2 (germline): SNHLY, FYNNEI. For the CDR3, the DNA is TGTGCCAGCAGGACTAGCGGTTGGGGCACAGATACGCAGTATTTT. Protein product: CASRTSGWGTDTQYF.

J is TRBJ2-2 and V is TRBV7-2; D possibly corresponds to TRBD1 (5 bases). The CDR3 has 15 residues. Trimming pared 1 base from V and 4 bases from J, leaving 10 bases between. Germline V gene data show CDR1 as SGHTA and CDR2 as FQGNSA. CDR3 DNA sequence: TGTGCCAGCAGCTTAGGAAGGGGTAGCACCGGGGAGCTGTTTTTT. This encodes CASSLGRGSTGELFF.